The T cell receptor beta chain described here comes from a study of OX40 agonist ivuxolimab in advanced cancers. General study findings and limits: Partial responders at 0.1-3.0 mg/kg had among the lowest clonal expansion. Dosing at 0.1 to 3.0 mg/kg was accompanied by clonal expansion of CD4+ and CD8+ blood T cells by week 6. Some patients who did not respond also had low normalized T-cell clonal expansion. Expanded clones belonging to CD8+ T cells outnumbered, on average, those of CD4+.

In regard to this clone: Its antigen is still unknown.

The CDR3 extends over 15 amino acids. V dropped 2 bases and J dropped 2; count of bases not matched to a gene: 4. The V gene's germline CDR1 is SGDLS and CDR2 YYNGEE. The repertoire was sequenced with immunoSEQ multiplex PCR; TCRdb's copy has only in-frame clones and lacks some. The sample consists of around 72,000 clones, roughly 90% of them appearing once. Sample: CD4+ or CD8+ T cells sorted from blood, taken in a trial of the OX40 agonist ivuxolimab. The V gene is TRBV9, the J gene TRBJ2-1; 7 bases are shared with TRBD2. This receptor was identified in an adult with an advanced solid tumor such as melanoma, head and neck, liver or kidney cancer. The CDR3 coding sequence is TGTGCCAGCAGCGTCACACTAGCGACCTACAATGAGCAGTTCTTC. Translated, it gives CASSVTLATYNEQFF. The full variable domain, its missing parts supplied by reference TRBV9 and TRBJ2-1, is DSGVTQTPKHLITATGQRVTLRCSPRSGDLSVYWYQQSLDQGLQFLIQYYNGEERAKGNILERFSAQQFPDLHSELNLSSLELGDSALYFCASSVTLATYNEQFFGPGTRLTVL.